The 29 T cell receptor beta chains reported below all come from one sample, sequenced in a study of T cell responses to AZD1222 COVID-19 vaccine. Sequenced by immunoSEQ multiplex PCR; TCRdb stores in-frame clones only, minus some. The sample has around 140,000 clones; about 92% are singletons. The sample in question was peripheral blood, obtained after recovery from COVID-19. The receptors come from an adult who had recovered from COVID-19.

The rearrangement links TRBV7-8 to TRBJ2-1; the D gene is possibly TRBD2 (6 bases). Trimming cost V 5 bases and J 7 bases, with 9 bases left between them. Germline CDR1 is SGHVS and CDR2 is FQNEAQ. This CDR3 has 12 residues. This chain's CDR3 is CASSPGENEQFF. CDR3 in DNA: TGTGCCAGCAGCCCGGGGGAGAATGAGCAGTTCTTC.

The CDR3 DNA follows: TGTGCCAGCAGCTTTTCGGGACCCCGAGAGACCCAGTACTTC. It translates to CASSFSGPRETQYF. The rearrangement uses TRBV7-9 and TRBJ2-5; D assignment may be TRBD1 or TRBD2 (5 bases each). There are 14 residues in the CDR3. Trimming took off 3 bases at V and 4 bases at J, with 12 bases between the two ends. The germline gives CDR1 SEHNR, CDR2 FQNEAQ (reference sequence).

The CDR3 sequence: CASSLADSGGYEQYF. The CDR3 bases are TGCGCCAGCAGTCTTGCGGACAGCGGGGGGTACGAGCAGTACTTC. The rearrangement uses TRBV4-1 and TRBJ2-7; 9 bases agree with TRBD2. After removal of 6 bases from V and 4 bases from J, the junction contained 10 bases not matched to a gene. Germline assignment: CDR1 MGHRA and CDR2 YSYEKL. The CDR3 is made up of 15 amino acids.

The V and J genes are TRBV11-3 and TRBJ2-2; possible D gene TRBD1, 6 bases. The CDR3 is 15 amino acids. Germline lookup yields CDR1 SGHNT and CDR2 YENEEA. V dropped 0 bases and J dropped 5 bases, with 10 bases sitting between them. The chain's CDR3 is CASSLEGAWTGELFF. The CDR3 nucleotides are TGTGCCAGCAGCTTAGAGGGGGCTTGGACCGGGGAGCTGTTTTTT.

V usage is TRBV6-1 and J usage is TRBJ2-7; 11 bases are a match to TRBD2. V lost 4 bases to trimming and J lost 1 base; unmatched junction nucleotides: 9. Looked up from germline, CDR1 is MNHNS and CDR2 is SASEGT. This CDR3 comprises 17 residues. CDR3 coding DNA: TGTGCCAGCAGTGGGGGTAGCGGGAGGGCCAGTTCCTACGAGCAGTACTTC. Translated: CASSGGSGRASSYEQYF.

The chain employs TRBV3-1 (or the pseudogene TRBV3-2) and TRBJ2-3; 9 bases map to TRBD1. V dropped 6 bases and J dropped 3; count of bases not matched to a gene: 7. The germline CDR1 and CDR2 sequences are LGHDT and YNNKEL (reference sequence). CDR3 length: 15 residues. The DNA for the CDR3 is TGTGCCAGCAGTCCTCGGGACAGGGTAACAGATACGCAGTATTTT. Translating gives CASSPRDRVTDTQYF.

This chain connects TRBV15 to TRBJ2-7, with a weak D call TRBD1 (7 bases). V lost 1 base to trimming and J lost 3 bases, with 13 bases between them. This CDR3 region has 15 residues. The germline V gene has CDR1 LNHNV and CDR2 YYDKDF (reference sequence). The CDR3 sequence: CATSRGQGLSYEQYF. The CDR3 DNA is TGTGCCACCAGCAGAGGACAGGGACTGAGCTACGAGCAGTACTTC.

The gene calls are TRBV7-8 and TRBJ2-7; 7 bases fit TRBD1. V was pared by 5 bases and J by 3 bases, with 10 bases of the junction left unmatched. The CDR3 totals 15 residues. CDR1 and CDR2 from the germline V gene are SGHVS and FQNEAQ. CDR3 residues: CASSLRDRLVYEQYF. Here the CDR3 DNA reads TGTGCCAGCAGCCTTAGGGACAGACTTGTCTACGAGCAGTACTTC.

The chain has TRBV7-6 and TRBJ2-1, with a possible D match to TRBD1 (6 bases). The CDR3 has 19 amino acids. V was trimmed by 8 bases and J by 3 bases, leaving 29 bases between them. Germline-derived CDR1 and CDR2 are SGHVS and FNYEAQ. CDR3 residues: CASSYQPTGAINLYNEQFF. The CDR3 DNA sequence: TGTGCCAGCTCTTATCAGCCGACAGGAGCGATCAACCTCTACAATGAGCAGTTCTTC. The variable domain in full, completed from reference TRBV7-6 and TRBJ2-1, reads GAGVSQSPRYKVTKRGQDVALRCDPISGHVSLYWYRQALGQGPEFLTYFNYEAQQDKSGLPNDRFSAERPEGSISTLTIQRTEQRDSAMYRCASSYQPTGAINLYNEQFFGPGTRLTVL.

The chain combines TRBV5-1 with TRBJ2-3; 11 bases are shared with TRBD2. Germline V gene sequence: CDR1 SGHRS, CDR2 YFSETQ. V trimming: 9 bases; J trimming: 6 bases; junction bases outside the gene matches: 9. CDR3 length: 14 amino acids. The CDR3 is CATSRVAGGDTQYF. CDR3 coding DNA: TGCGCCACCTCACGGGTAGCGGGAGGGGATACGCAGTATTTT. The entire variable domain, with the rest obtained from reference TRBV5-1 and TRBJ2-3, is as follows: KAGVTQTPRYLIKTRGQQVTLSCSPISGHRSVSWYQQTPGQGLQFLFEYFSETQRNKGNFPGRFSGRQFSNSRSEMNVSTLELGDSALYLCATSRVAGGDTQYFGPGTRLTVL.

The chain uses TRBV7-6 and TRBJ2-2; D remains unclear. With 5 bases removed from V and 3 bases from J, the gap between germline ends came to 13 bases. CDR3 size: 15 residues. The germline V gene encodes CDR1 SGHVS and CDR2 FNYEAQ. The CDR3 reads CASSPLYRDTGELFF. In DNA form, the CDR3 reads TGTGCCAGCAGCCCACTATACAGAGACACCGGGGAGCTGTTTTTT.

CDR3 DNA: TGTGCCAGCAGTCCGCGGGCCCTAAATCAGCCCCAGCATTTT. Protein product: CASSPRALNQPQHF. This chain links TRBV28 with TRBJ1-5; D remains unclear. The germline gives CDR1 MDHEN, CDR2 SYDVKM. The CDR3 loop spans 14 amino acids. The V end lost 5 bases, the J end lost 4 bases, and 12 bases lay between the germline ends.

As for this clone: Other nucleotide sequences from this sample produce the same CDR3. The V gene is TRBV5-1, the J gene TRBJ2-7; perhaps TRBD1 as D (5 bases). Trimming stripped 4 bases from V and 1 base from J, with 9 bases between. This CDR3 is 13 amino acids long. In germline, CDR1 is SGHRS, CDR2 YFSETQ. This chain's CDR3 is CASSLQGSYEQYF. CDR3 DNA: TGCGCCAGCAGCCTCCAGGGATCCTACGAGCAGTACTTC.

The V call is TRBV30, the J call TRBJ2-1; the D is unclear. With 1 base removed from V and 13 bases from J, the gap between germline ends came to 11 bases. This CDR3 is 11 amino acids long. Germline CDR1 reads GTSNPN; CDR2 reads SVGIG (reference sequence). The CDR3 is CAWSARWEQFF. In DNA form, the CDR3 reads TGTGCCTGGAGTGCACGTTGGGAACAGTTCTTC.

The rearrangement uses TRBV14 and TRBJ2-3; D remains unclear. This CDR3 is 13 amino acids long. Germline-derived CDR1 and CDR2 are SGHDN and FVKESK. Trimming took 0 bases from V and 8 from J, leaving 9 bases between them. CDR3 nucleotide sequence: TGTGCCAGCAGCCAAGATTTCGTCGCTACGCAGTATTTT. Translating gives CASSQDFVATQYF. Drawing the rest from reference TRBV14 and TRBJ2-3, the complete variable domain is EAGVTQFPSHSVIEKGQTVTLRCDPISGHDNLYWYRRVMGKEIKFLLHFVKESKQDESGMPNNRFLAERTGGTYSTLKVQPAELEDSGVYFCASSQDFVATQYFGPGTRLTVL.

V is TRBV13 and J is TRBJ2-7; D gene ambiguous. The germline CDR1 and CDR2 sequences are PRHDT and FYEKMQ (reference sequence). V lost 3 bases and J lost 0, with 3 bases in between. The CDR3 covers 12 residues. Written as DNA, the CDR3 is TGTGCCAGCAGCTTTTTCTCCTACGAGCAGTACTTC. This gives the protein CASSFFSYEQYF.

The chain employs TRBV7-6 and TRBJ2-7, with TRBD1 matching 7 bases. Germline loops: CDR1 SGHVS, CDR2 FNYEAQ. V shed 2 bases, J shed 1 base, and the junction held 5 bases outside the gene matches. The CDR3 is 15 amino acids. The CDR3 nucleotides are TGTGCCAGCAGCTTAACAGGGGCGCATTCCTACGAGCAGTACTTC. It specifies CASSLTGAHSYEQYF. Filled out from reference TRBV7-6 and TRBJ2-7, the complete variable domain reads GAGVSQSPRYKVTKRGQDVALRCDPISGHVSLYWYRQALGQGPEFLTYFNYEAQQDKSGLPNDRFSAERPEGSISTLTIQRTEQRDSAMYRCASSLTGAHSYEQYFGPGTRLTVT.

This clone was seen more than once but under ten times. The rearrangement uses TRBV29-1 and TRBJ2-7, with 7 bases aligning to TRBD1. V trimming: 4 bases; J trimming: 4 bases; junction bases outside the gene matches: 4. Germline values: CDR1 SQVTM, CDR2 ANQGSEA. The CDR3 totals 12 residues. For the CDR3, the DNA is TGCAGCGTTGCCCCGACAGGGTACGAGCAGTACTTC. Translating it yields CSVAPTGYEQYF.

This clone was detected once. The chain is built from TRBV18 and TRBJ2-5; D unresolved. Germline V gene sequence: CDR1 KGHSH, CDR2 LQKENI. The CDR3 loop spans 14 amino acids. V lost 2 bases to trimming and J lost 1 base, with 8 bases between them. The CDR3 loop is CASSPKTIQETQYF. The DNA for the CDR3 is TGTGCCAGCTCACCAAAGACCATCCAAGAGACCCAGTACTTC.

Only one count was recorded for this clone. The chain is built from TRBV28 and TRBJ1-2, with D perhaps TRBD1 (5 bases). CDR1 and CDR2 (germline): MDHEN, SYDVKM. This CDR3 comprises 13 residues. The V gene lost 9 bases and the J gene lost 2 bases, with 13 bases spanning the gap. The CDR3 coding sequence is TGTGCCAGTTCAGGGTCGCCCAACTATGGCTACACCTTC. It is translated as CASSGSPNYGYTF.

V gene TRBV30 combines with J gene TRBJ1-2; perhaps TRBD1 as D (5 bases). CDR1 is GTSNPN, CDR2 SVGIG, per germline (reference sequence). The CDR3 sequence is 12 residues long. The V end was cut by 4 bases, the J end by 4 bases, with 10 bases between. The CDR3 here is CAWKRGTYGYTF. DNA of the CDR3: TGTGCCTGGAAACGGGGCACCTATGGCTACACCTTC.

This chain connects TRBV6-1 to TRBJ2-7; the match to TRBD2 covers 7 bases. The CDR3 runs 15 residues. After removal of 2 bases from V and 4 bases from J, the junction contained 8 bases not matched to a gene. CDR1 is MNHNS and CDR2 is SASEGT in the germline V gene. The CDR3 sequence is CASSEQGGVRYEQYF. In DNA form, the CDR3 reads TGTGCCAGCAGTGAACAGGGAGGGGTGAGATACGAGCAGTACTTC.

The chain is built from TRBV6-5 and TRBJ1-2, with no clear D. Germline CDR1 MNHEY, CDR2 SVGAGI. The CDR3 totals 15 residues. V was trimmed by 2 bases and J by 2 bases, leaving 12 bases between them. This CDR3 reads CASSYGQLGNYGYTF. The CDR3 DNA sequence: TGTGCCAGCAGTTACGGTCAGTTAGGCAACTATGGCTACACCTTC.

The count of this clone is one. The genes are TRBV28 and TRBJ1-1; D is possibly TRBD1 (6 bases). Trimming pared 5 bases from V and 5 bases from J, leaving 21 bases between. The CDR3 loop spans 16 amino acids. Germline lookup yields CDR1 MDHEN and CDR2 SYDVKM. The CDR3 sequence: CASSALWYRVGTEAFF. CDR3 DNA: TGTGCCAGCAGTGCGCTCTGGTACAGGGTTGGTACTGAAGCTTTCTTT.

This chain joins TRBV24-1 and TRBJ2-5; D is possibly TRBD2 (6 bases). Trimming left V 5 bases short and J 2 bases short, with 14 bases between. CDR1 and CDR2 from the germline V gene are KGHDR and SFDVKD. CDR3 size: 15 residues. DNA for the CDR3: TGTGCCACCAGTGTCGAGGAGGGCCTACAAGAGACCCAGTACTTC. The encoded protein is CATSVEEGLQETQYF.

The chain uses TRBV27 and TRBJ2-7; D gene unclear. The CDR3 is made up of 14 amino acids. V was trimmed by 2 bases and J by 1 base, leaving 9 bases between them. Germline V CDR1 and CDR2: MNHEY, SMNVEV (reference sequence). The chain's CDR3 is CASSLDPLSYEQYF. The CDR3 DNA is TGTGCCAGCAGTTTAGACCCGCTATCCTACGAGCAGTACTTC.

The V gene is TRBV4-1, the J gene TRBJ2-5; D is unclear. Germline V gives CDR1 MGHRA, CDR2 YSYEKL. Trimming took off 0 bases at V and 5 bases at J, with 10 bases between the two ends. CDR3 length equals 14 residues. The CDR3 nucleotides are TGCGCCAGCAGCCAAGAAGATCGTCAGGAGACCCAGTACTTC. Encoded protein: CASSQEDRQETQYF.

There are a few counts of this clone. The V gene is TRBV5-1, the J gene TRBJ2-2; 16 bases match TRBD2. Germline V gene data show CDR1 as SGHRS and CDR2 as YFSETQ. CDR3 length: 19 residues. J lost 0 bases, V lost 1 base, and 3 bases had no gene match. The CDR3 DNA is TGCGCCAGCAGCTTGAGGGGACTAGCGGGAGGGCCGAACACCGGGGAGCTGTTTTTT. Its protein product is CASSLRGLAGGPNTGELFF.

The V call is TRBV7-9, the J call TRBJ2-1; 13 positions match TRBD2. CDR3 length equals 16 residues. Per the germline V gene, CDR1 is SEHNR and CDR2 is FQNEAQ (reference sequence). V lost 5 bases to trimming and J lost 6 bases; unmatched junction nucleotides: 7. CDR3 loop: CASSAGLAGVVNEQFF. The CDR3 bases are TGTGCCAGCAGCGCCGGACTAGCGGGAGTAGTCAATGAGCAGTTCTTC.